The clone carrying this T cell receptor (beta chain) occurred many times. This record belongs to a study of human T cells and chemical hapten exposure. TCRdb analysed the RACE reads with MiXCR anew, one entry per CDR3 protein. The profile shows around 100,000 distinct CDR3 sequences, 10% to 14% of them singletons. Specified time point: pre-sensitization, week 0. This sample's treatment: therapeutic diphenylcyclopropenone sensitization with weekly scalp DPC. Trimming shortened V by 3 bases and J by 2 bases, and 13 bases separated the two germline ends. This CDR3 has 16 residues. The chain employs TRBV12-3 or TRBV12-4 and TRBJ2-2; no clear D. This TCR was recovered from a woman aged 60-75 years with alopecia areata. Some clones in this sample may be carry-over from other donors' samples. The material sequenced was whole blood, taken in connection with sensitization to the hapten diphenylcyclopropenone (DPC). For the CDR3, the DNA is TGTGCCAGCAGTTTTGATACGACGTTAAACACCGGGGAGCTGTTTTTT. Its translation is CASSFDTTLNTGELFF.